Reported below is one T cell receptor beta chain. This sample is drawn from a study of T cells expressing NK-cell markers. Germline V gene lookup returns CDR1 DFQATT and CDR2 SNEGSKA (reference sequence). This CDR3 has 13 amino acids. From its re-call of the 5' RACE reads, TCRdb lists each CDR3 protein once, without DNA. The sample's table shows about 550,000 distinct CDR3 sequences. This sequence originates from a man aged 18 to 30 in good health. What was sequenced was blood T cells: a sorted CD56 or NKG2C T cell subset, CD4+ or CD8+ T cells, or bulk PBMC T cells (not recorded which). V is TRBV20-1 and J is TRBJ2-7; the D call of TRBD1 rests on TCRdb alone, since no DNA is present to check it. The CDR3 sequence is CSASEKPQGAEYF.